Sequencing of this T cell receptor beta chain was carried out in a study of T cells in Graves' hyperthyroidism and ophthalmopathy. At the level of the study: The blood sample was taken at first diagnosis, before treatment began.

The germline gives CDR1 SGHVS, CDR2 FNYEAQ. CDR3 length equals 12 residues. Trimming left V 2 bases short and J 6 bases short, with 5 bases between. Using RNA transcripts as the source, TCR beta CDR3 regions were amplified. First-round RT-PCR of the TCR CDR3 relied on the HTBI primer set. Each CDR3 protein gets one entry after TCRdb re-called the multiplex PCR reads with MiXCR. The sample has roughly 420,000 distinct CDR3 sequences; approximately 15% are singletons. This clonotype was detected many times. The study left out patients who had uncontrolled infection, other autoimmune disease, pregnancy or lactation.

The V call is TRBV7-6, the J call TRBJ2-1; D remains unclear. Sequenced: blood. The sequence derives from a woman in her late teens or twenties with Graves' hyperthyroidism. As DNA, the CDR3 is TGTGCCAGCAGCTTAATGCGCAATGAGCAGTTCTTC. This codes for CASSLMRNEQFF.